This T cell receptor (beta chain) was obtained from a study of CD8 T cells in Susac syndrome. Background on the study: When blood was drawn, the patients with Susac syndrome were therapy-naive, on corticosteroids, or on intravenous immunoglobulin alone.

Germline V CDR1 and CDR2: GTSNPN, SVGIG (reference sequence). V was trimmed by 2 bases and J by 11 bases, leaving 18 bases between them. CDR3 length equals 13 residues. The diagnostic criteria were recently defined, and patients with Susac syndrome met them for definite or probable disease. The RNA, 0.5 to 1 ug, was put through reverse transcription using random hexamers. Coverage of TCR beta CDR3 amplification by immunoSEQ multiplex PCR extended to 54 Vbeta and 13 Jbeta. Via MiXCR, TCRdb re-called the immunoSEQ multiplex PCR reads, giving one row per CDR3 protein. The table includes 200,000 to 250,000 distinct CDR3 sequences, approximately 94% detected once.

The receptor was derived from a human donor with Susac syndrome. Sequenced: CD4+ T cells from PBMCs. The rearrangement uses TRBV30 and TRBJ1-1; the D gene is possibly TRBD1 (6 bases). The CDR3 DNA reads TGTGCCTGGAGTTTCACATTGGACAGCCCCGCTTTCTTT. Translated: CAWSFTLDSPAFF.